These T cell receptor beta chains were read from a single sample in a study of shared clonotypes between healthy human individuals. Data came from immunoSEQ multiplex PCR; TCRdb stores just in-frame clones and leaves some out. Among hundreds of thousands of clones listed, approximately 96% were seen once. Sequenced sample: naive CD8+ T cells sorted from blood. Receptors were obtained from a woman aged 25 to 39 in good health. The conserved cysteine and the conserved F or W are not part of the CDR3 here. The D gene is left open where the match is weak.

CDR3 length,V gene,D gene,CDR3 protein
13,TRBV28,-,ASSFSPLLYEKLF
14,TRBV13,TRBD1,ASSLGTGGMNTEAF
14,TRBV4-2,TRBD1,ASSAPGRTGEQEQY
9,TRBV27,-,ASGIIYEQY
13,TRBV9,-,ASSVGGLSNQPQH
11,TRBV11-2,-,ASSSSPSDTQY
14,TRBV27,TRBD2,ASKINAGTTSDTQY
12,TRBV28,-,ASSSAGDNQPQH
14,TRBV19,-,ASSIPVFHQLYEQY
11,TRBV28,TRBD1,ASSNQGADEQY
14,TRBV27,TRBD2,ASRLDGGTSIYEQY
13,TRBV28,-,ASYPPGSIENEQF
13,TRBV27,TRBD2,ASSTGTSGSYEQY
12,TRBV6-9,-,AVRRSEYSYEQY
15,TRBV7-9,TRBD1,ASSPDRGLSPDYEQY
11,TRBV15,-,ATSRGSSYEQY
12,TRBV27,TRBD1,ASSFGDRGYEQY
11,TRBV2,-,ASSDGRWDEQY
14,TRBV7-6,-,ASSPRVAASTDTQY
12,TRBV6-1,TRBD1,ASSEWDRGREQY
11,TRBV7-8,-,ASSLSGVTEAF
13,TRBV27,-,ASSLSSPDTDTQY
14,TRBV18,-,ASSPPEGFSYNEQF
11,TRBV28,-,ASTFFSGNTIY